This TCR beta chain derives from a study of cytomegalovirus exposure and HLA in healthy donors. Notes on the study in general: Near-uniform donor sequencing depth was presumed by presence/absence analyses. The study labeled 170 or so TCR beta chains cytomegalovirus-associated. An analysis done earlier found most TCR beta V segments productive about 87% or about 30% of the time.

PCR used 60 Vbeta primers and 13 Jbeta primers. Sequenced by immunoSEQ multiplex PCR; TCRdb stores in-frame clones only, minus some. The data contain about 150,000 clones, 60% to 80% of them singletons. Points on this clone: The antigen is not known.

The CDR3 length is 15 residues. The V and J ends lost 2 bases and 2 bases, in that order; junction bases with no gene match: 5. The sequenced material came from PBMCs. The chain employs TRBV23-1 and TRBJ1-2, with 7 bases lining up with TRBD1. TRBV23-1 carries the ORF label, with uncertain function. This clonotype originated in a male donor in good health and CMV-seronegative. In nucleotides, the CDR3 is TGCGCCAGCAGTCAAGTACACAGGGGCAACTATGGCTACACCTTC. It encodes CASSQVHRGNYGYTF.